This T cell receptor (beta chain) was obtained from a study of shared clonotypes between healthy human individuals. Study-level results: Rarefaction exposed incomplete sorted-subset sequencing despite large depth.

Sequencing was performed with immunoSEQ multiplex PCR; in TCRdb, only in-frame clones are kept and a portion is missing. This table has some 1.5 million clones, roughly 96% appearing once. The V gene lost 4 bases and the J gene lost 4 bases, with 17 bases spanning the gap. Germline V gene lookup returns CDR1 SGHRS and CDR2 YFSETQ. The CDR3 sequence is 15 residues long. Turning to this clone: What it binds is unknown.

All donors qualified as healthy HIV-negative adults and had experienced no recent acute infections or vaccinations. This clonotype was obtained from a man aged 25-45 years in good health. The V and J genes are TRBV5-1 and TRBJ1-1; D might be TRBD1 (6 bases). The source material was naive CD4+ T cells sorted from blood. Subset: CD45RA+ positively selected. Here the CDR3 reads CASSRQAEGGTEAFF. Written as DNA, the CDR3 is TGCGCCAGCAGCCGCCAGGCGGAGGGGGGCACTGAAGCTTTCTTT. Drawing the rest from reference TRBV5-1 and TRBJ1-1, the complete variable domain is KAGVTQTPRYLIKTRGQQVTLSCSPISGHRSVSWYQQTPGQGLQFLFEYFSETQRNKGNFPGRFSGRQFSNSRSEMNVSTLELGDSALYLCASSRQAEGGTEAFFGQGTRLTVV.